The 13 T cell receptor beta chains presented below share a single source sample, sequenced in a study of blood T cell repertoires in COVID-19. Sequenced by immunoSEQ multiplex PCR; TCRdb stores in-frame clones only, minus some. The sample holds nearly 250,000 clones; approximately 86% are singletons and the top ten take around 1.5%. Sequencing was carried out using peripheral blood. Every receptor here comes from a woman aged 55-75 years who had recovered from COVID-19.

The CDR3 reads CASSLVRGEIRGYTF. The CDR3 nucleotides are TGTGCCAGCAGCTTGGTTAGGGGCGAGATCCGTGGCTACACCTTC. V and J are TRBV5-4 and TRBJ1-2, with a weak D call TRBD1 (5 bases). CDR1 is SGHNT and CDR2 is YYREEE in the germline V gene (reference sequence). The CDR3 is 15 amino acids. Trimming cost V 0 bases and J 7 bases, with 16 bases left between them.

The CDR3 loop is CSVESGDTQYF. For the CDR3, the DNA is TGCAGCGTTGAATCCGGAGATACGCAGTATTTT. The V call is TRBV29-1, the J call TRBJ2-3, with D unclear. The CDR3 is 11 amino acids. With 2 bases removed from V and 5 bases from J, the gap between germline ends came to 5 bases. Germline loops: CDR1 SQVTM, CDR2 ANQGSEA.

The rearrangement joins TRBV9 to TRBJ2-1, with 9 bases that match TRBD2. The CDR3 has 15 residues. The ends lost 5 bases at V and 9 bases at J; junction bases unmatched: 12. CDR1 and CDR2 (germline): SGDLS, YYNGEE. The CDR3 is CASSSQTGLALEQFF. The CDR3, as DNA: TGTGCCAGCAGTTCCCAAACGGGACTAGCTCTTGAGCAGTTCTTC.

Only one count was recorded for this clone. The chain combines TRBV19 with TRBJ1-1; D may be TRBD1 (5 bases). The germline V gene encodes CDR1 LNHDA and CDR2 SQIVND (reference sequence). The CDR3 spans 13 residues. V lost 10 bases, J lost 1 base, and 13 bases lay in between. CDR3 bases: TGTGCCAAACCACAGGCTTCGAACACTGAAGCTTTCTTT. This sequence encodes CAKPQASNTEAFF.

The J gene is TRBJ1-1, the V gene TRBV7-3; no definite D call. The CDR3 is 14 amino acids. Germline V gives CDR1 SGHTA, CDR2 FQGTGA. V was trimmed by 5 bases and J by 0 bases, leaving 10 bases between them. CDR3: CASSRGWVNTEAFF. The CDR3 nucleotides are TGTGCCAGCAGCCGGGGTTGGGTGAACACTGAAGCTTTCTTT.

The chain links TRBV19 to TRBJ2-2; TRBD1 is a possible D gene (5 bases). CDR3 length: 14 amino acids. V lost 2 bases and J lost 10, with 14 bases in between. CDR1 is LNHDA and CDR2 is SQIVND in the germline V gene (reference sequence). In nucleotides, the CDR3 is TGTGCCAGTAGTATAAGTGCGGCAGGGCTGGAGCTGTTTTTT. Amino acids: CASSISAAGLELFF.

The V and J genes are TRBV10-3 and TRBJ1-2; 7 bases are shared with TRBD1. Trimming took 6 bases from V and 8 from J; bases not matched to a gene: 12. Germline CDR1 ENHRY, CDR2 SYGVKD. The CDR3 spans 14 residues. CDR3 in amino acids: CAIRISDRVGGYTF. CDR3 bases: TGTGCCATCAGGATCTCCGACAGGGTTGGCGGCTACACCTTC.

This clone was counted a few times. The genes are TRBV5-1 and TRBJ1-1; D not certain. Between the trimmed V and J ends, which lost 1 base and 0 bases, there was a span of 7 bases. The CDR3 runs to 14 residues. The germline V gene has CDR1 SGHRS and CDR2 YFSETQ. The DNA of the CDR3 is TGCGCCAGCAGCTTGTCCATCCTGAACACTGAAGCTTTCTTT. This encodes CASSLSILNTEAFF.

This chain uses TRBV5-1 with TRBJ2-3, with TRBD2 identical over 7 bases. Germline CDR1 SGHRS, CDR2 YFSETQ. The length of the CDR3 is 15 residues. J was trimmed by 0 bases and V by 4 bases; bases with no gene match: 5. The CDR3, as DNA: TGCGCCAGCAGCCAGCTAGCGGAGAGCACAGATACGCAGTATTTT. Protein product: CASSQLAESTDTQYF.

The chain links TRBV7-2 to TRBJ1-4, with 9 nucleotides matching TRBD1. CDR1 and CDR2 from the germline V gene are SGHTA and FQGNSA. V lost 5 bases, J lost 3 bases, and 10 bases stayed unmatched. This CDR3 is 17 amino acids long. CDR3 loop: CASSPDLQGAANEKLFF. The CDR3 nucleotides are TGTGCCAGCAGCCCAGACCTACAGGGGGCTGCTAATGAAAAACTGTTTTTT.

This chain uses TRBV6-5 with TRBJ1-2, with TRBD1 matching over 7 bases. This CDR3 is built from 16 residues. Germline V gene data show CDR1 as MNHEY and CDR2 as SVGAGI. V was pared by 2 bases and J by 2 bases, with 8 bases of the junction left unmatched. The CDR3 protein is CASSYVPSQGNYGYTF. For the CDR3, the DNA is TGTGCCAGCAGTTACGTGCCCTCACAGGGGAACTATGGCTACACCTTC.

The CDR3 region has the DNA TGTGCCAGCAGTGGGAGGCTTCACTCTGGAAACACCATATATTTT. Its protein product is CASSGRLHSGNTIYF. The chain uses TRBV2 and TRBJ1-3; D gene ambiguous. The germline CDR1 and CDR2 sequences are SNHLY and FYNNEI. The V end lost 4 bases, the J end lost 0 bases, and 10 bases lay between the germline ends. This CDR3 is 15 amino acids long. The entire variable domain, with the rest obtained from reference TRBV2 and TRBJ1-3, is as follows: EPEVTQTPSHQVTQMGQEVILRCVPISNHLYFYWYRQILGQKVEFLVSFYNNEISEKSEIFDDQFSVERPDGSNFTLKIRSTKLEDSAMYFCASSGRLHSGNTIYFGEGSWLTVV.

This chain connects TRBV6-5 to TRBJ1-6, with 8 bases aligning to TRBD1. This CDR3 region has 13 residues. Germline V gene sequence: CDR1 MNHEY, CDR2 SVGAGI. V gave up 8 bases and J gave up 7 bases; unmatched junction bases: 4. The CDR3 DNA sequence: TGTGCCAGCCGACAGGGGCCCAATTCACCCCTCCACTTT. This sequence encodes CASRQGPNSPLHF.